This T cell receptor beta chain originates from a study of CD8 T cells in Susac syndrome. Germline lookup yields CDR1 DFQATT and CDR2 SNEGSKA (reference sequence). The germline V and J ends were trimmed by 0 bases and 0 bases, with 9 bases remaining between them. The CDR3 covers 14 residues. The study used healthy donors as controls matched for age and sex. Random-hexamer reverse transcription was applied to about 0.5 to 1 ug RNA. TCRdb reprocessed the immunoSEQ multiplex PCR reads with MiXCR, giving one entry per CDR3 protein. The sample lists fewer than 80,000 distinct CDR3 sequences, over 90% occurring once.

The material sequenced was CD8+ T cells from PBMCs. V usage is TRBV20-1 and J usage is TRBJ2-7; the D gene is possibly TRBD1 (6 bases). This TCR came from a human donor in good health. The CDR3 here is CSAREDRLSYEQYF. The CDR3 nucleotides are TGCAGTGCTAGAGAGGACAGACTCTCCTACGAGCAGTACTTC.